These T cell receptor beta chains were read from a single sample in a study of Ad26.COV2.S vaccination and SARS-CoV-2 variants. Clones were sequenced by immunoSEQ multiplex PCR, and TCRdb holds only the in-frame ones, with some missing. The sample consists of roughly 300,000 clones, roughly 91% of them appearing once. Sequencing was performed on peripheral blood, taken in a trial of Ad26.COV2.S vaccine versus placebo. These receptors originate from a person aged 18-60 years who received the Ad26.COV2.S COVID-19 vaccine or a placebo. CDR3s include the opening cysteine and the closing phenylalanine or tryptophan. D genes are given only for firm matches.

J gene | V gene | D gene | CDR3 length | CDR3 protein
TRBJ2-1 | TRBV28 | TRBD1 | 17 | CASTVGGYRGLYNEQFF
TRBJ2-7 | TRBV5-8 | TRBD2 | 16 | CASSNARLAGSYEQYF
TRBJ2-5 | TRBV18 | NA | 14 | CASSPRDTQETQYF
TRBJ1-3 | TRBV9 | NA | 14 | CASSRGRTGNTIYF
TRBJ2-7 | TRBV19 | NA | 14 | CASSSDTKTYEQYF
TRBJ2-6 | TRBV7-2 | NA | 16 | CASSSRGPSGANVLTF
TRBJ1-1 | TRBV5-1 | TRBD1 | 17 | CASRYVPGQGLDTEAFF
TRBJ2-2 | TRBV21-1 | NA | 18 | CASSKARGGTVVTGELFF
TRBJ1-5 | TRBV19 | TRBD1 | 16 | CASSTMDRGRNQPQHF
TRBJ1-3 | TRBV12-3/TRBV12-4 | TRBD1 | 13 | CASSEQGPNTIYF
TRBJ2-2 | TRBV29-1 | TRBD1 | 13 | CSVGQGVTGELFF
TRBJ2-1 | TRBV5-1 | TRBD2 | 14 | CASSPLAGRNEQFF
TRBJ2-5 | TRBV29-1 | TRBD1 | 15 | CSVGAGGFLSETQYF
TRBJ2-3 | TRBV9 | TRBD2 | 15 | CASSPASGSTDTQYF
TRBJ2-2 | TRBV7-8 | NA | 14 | CASSFVGAGGELFF
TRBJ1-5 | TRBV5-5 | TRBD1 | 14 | CASREGANNQPQHF
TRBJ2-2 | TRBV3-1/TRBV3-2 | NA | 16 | CASSQGLGRNTGELFF
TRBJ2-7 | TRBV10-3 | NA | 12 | CAIGASSYEQYF
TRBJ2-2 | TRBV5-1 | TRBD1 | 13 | CASRDRVTGELFF
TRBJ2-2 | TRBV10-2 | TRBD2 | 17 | CASRTSGTYSNTGELFF
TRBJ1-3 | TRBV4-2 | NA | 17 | CASSQETVPLSGNTIYF
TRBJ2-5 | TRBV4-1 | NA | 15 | CASSQEGRYQETQYF
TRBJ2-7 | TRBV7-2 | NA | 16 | CASSLVSSRIDYEQYF
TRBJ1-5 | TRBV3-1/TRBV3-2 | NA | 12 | CASSQGNQPQHF
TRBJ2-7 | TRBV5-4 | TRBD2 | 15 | CASSPGTSGDREQYF
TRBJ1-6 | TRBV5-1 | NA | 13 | CASGTAYNSPLHF
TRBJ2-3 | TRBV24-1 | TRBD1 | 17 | CATSDSGTGVFTDTQYF
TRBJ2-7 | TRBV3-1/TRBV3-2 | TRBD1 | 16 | CASSQYRDRGAEEQYF
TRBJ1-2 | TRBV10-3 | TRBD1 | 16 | CAISDPRDRRMDGYTF
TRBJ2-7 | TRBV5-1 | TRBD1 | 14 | CASSTGTGNYEQYF
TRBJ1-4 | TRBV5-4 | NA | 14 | CASSSMTTNEKLFF
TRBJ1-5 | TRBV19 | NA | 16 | CASSWRDDSSNQPQHF
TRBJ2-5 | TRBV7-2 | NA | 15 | CASSPPANKGRTQYF
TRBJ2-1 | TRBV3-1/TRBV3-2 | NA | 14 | CASSRGSSYNEQFF
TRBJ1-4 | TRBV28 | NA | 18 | CASSGGGRPSATNEKLFF
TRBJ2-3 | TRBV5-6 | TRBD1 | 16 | CASSRGTGWGTDTQYF